One sample yielded the 32 T cell receptor beta chains listed below, sequenced in a study of CD8+CD57+ T cells in acquired aplastic anemia. The authors sequenced patients whose flow cytometry had shown CD8+CD57+ cell expansion. CDR3 and TCR beta VDJ profiling relied on a genomic DNA template. MiXCR was run by TCRdb on the reads, yielding one entry per CDR3 protein. The sample lists about 240,000 distinct CDR3 sequences; 47% were seen once. Sequencing was done on a sample of sorted CD4+, CD8+, or CD8+CD57+ T cells (not recorded which) from PBMCs. All receptors derive from a human donor with aplastic anemia.

The V call is TRBV15, the J call TRBJ2-1; D might be TRBD1 (6 bases). Trimming removed 1 base from V and 8 bases from J, with 12 bases in between. Germline V gene lookup returns CDR1 LNHNV and CDR2 YYDKDF (reference sequence). This CDR3 region has 14 residues. The CDR3 loop is CATSRVGDIDEQFF. The CDR3 bases are TGTGCCACCAGCAGAGTTGGGGACATTGATGAGCAGTTCTTC.

There are a few counts of this clonotype. This chain uses TRBV15 with TRBJ2-7, with 10 bases identical to TRBD1. CDR3 size: 15 residues. V lost 2 bases and J lost 2; bases outside the gene matches: 3. Germline CDR1 reads LNHNV; CDR2 reads YYDKDF (reference sequence). The CDR3: CATSRSGQGTYEQYF. The CDR3 region has the DNA TGTGCCACCAGCAGATCGGGACAGGGGACCTACGAGCAGTACTTC.

This clonotype has ten or more counts. The rearrangement uses TRBV7-9 and TRBJ2-1, with D perhaps given as TRBD1 or TRBD2 (5 bases each). V was clipped by 10 bases and J by 6 bases, with 25 bases between them. The CDR3 is made up of 16 amino acids. CDR1 is SEHNR, CDR2 FQNEAQ, per germline (reference sequence). The CDR3 nucleotides are TGTGCCACCTGGAAAAGGGACCCAATGAAAGGCAATGAGCAGTTCTTC. Encoded protein: CATWKRDPMKGNEQFF.

The chain is built from TRBV7-8 and TRBJ2-7; possible D gene TRBD1, 6 bases. This CDR3 spans 14 amino acids. V was clipped by 4 bases and J by 3 bases, with 13 bases between them. Germline CDR1 SGHVS, CDR2 FQNEAQ. CDR3 amino acids: CASSSKGDGYEQYF. The CDR3 DNA follows: TGTGCCAGCAGCTCGAAGGGGGACGGCTACGAGCAGTACTTC. Full variable domain (missing parts from reference TRBV7-8 and TRBJ2-7): GAGVSQSPRYKVAKRGQDVALRCDPISGHVSLFWYQQALGQGPEFLTYFQNEAQLDKSGLPSDRFFAERPEGSVSTLKIQRTQQEDSAVYLCASSSKGDGYEQYFGPGTRLTVT.

The table lists this clonotype with a few counts. This chain links TRBV10-2 with TRBJ2-6; D is unresolved. CDR3 length: 15 amino acids. Germline values: CDR1 WSHSY, CDR2 SAAADI. Trimming pared 7 bases from V and 1 base from J, leaving 11 bases between. DNA for the CDR3: TGCGCCAGCATAGGGAAGGGATCTGGGGCCAACGTCCTGACTTTC. It encodes CASIGKGSGANVLTF.

This clonotype was seen only a few times. V usage is TRBV10-3 and J usage is TRBJ2-1; D possibly matches TRBD1 or TRBD2 (6 bases each). Trimming removed 3 bases at V and 9 bases at J, with 9 bases between. The CDR3 consists of 12 residues. Germline V gene data show CDR1 as ENHRY and CDR2 as SYGVKD. CDR3 DNA: TGTGCCATCAGTGAACAGGGAGGTGAGCAGTTCTTC. As protein: CAISEQGGEQFF.

This clonotype was picked up a small number of times. The gene calls are TRBV7-9 and TRBJ1-1, with 7 positions matching TRBD1. J gave up 4 bases and V 5 bases, and 4 bases lay outside the gene matches. CDR1 SEHNR and CDR2 FQNEAQ come from the germline V gene (reference sequence). The CDR3 sequence is 13 residues long. This chain's CDR3 is CASSDDRVTEAFF. DNA of the CDR3: TGTGCCAGCAGCGACGACAGGGTCACTGAAGCTTTCTTT.

In the case of this clonotype: The conserved phenylalanine or tryptophan is not found at the CDR3 terminus, so this likely reflects a read error. The DNA is omitted, as the CDR3 cannot be located on it reliably, and the CDR3 follows TCRdb's listing. This chain connects TRBV7-9 to TRBJ2-3; TRBD1, the table's D call, was not compared with the DNA. The CDR3 length is 9 residues, termini included. The germline CDR1 and CDR2 sequences are SEHNR and FQNEAQ (reference sequence). CDR3 protein: CASSSRGGT.

The table lists this clonotype with many counts. This chain joins TRBV7-2 and TRBJ1-4, with a weak D call TRBD1 (6 bases). Germline V gives CDR1 SGHTA, CDR2 FQGNSA. Trimming stripped 0 bases from V and 10 bases from J, with 21 bases between. The CDR3 is made up of 17 amino acids. CDR3 nucleotides: TGTGCCAGCAGCTTAGCGGGGGCGTCCGTGAGCGGGGGAAAACTGTTTTTT. The encoded protein is CASSLAGASVSGGKLFF.

With respect to this clonotype: Being one base from a much bigger clone, this may be a read error. This chain connects TRBV20-1 to TRBJ2-1; tentative D call: TRBD2 (5 bases). The germline V gene has CDR1 DFQATT and CDR2 SNEGSKA (reference sequence). The CDR3 runs to 17 residues. The V and J ends lost 0 bases and 0 bases respectively, with 15 bases between them. CDR3 DNA: TGCAGTGCTAGAGATTCCTATAGCGAGAGCTCCTACAATGAGCAGTTCTTC. Its protein product is CSARDSYSESSYNEQFF.

The chain joins TRBV7-3 to TRBJ2-7, with D possibly being TRBD1 or TRBD2 (5 bases each). Looked up from germline, CDR1 is SGHTA and CDR2 is FQGTGA. The CDR3 consists of 13 residues. V dropped 2 bases and J dropped 6 bases, with 11 bases sitting between them. CDR3 amino acids: CASSLGGSPEQYV. The DNA of the CDR3 is TGTGCCAGCAGCTTAGGGGGTTCTCCCGAGCAGTACGTC.

V gene TRBV25-1 combines with J gene TRBJ2-4; TRBD2 is a possible D gene (5 bases). In germline, CDR1 is MGHDK, CDR2 SYGVNS. The CDR3 is made up of 15 amino acids. Trimming pared 5 bases from V and 2 bases from J, leaving 13 bases between. CDR3 in DNA: TGTGCCAGCAGTCTGGAGTCGGGGACCAAAAACATTCAGTACTTC. It specifies CASSLESGTKNIQYF.

The V call is TRBV5-5, the J call TRBJ2-2, with 8 bases lining up with TRBD2. After removal of 4 bases from V and 6 bases from J, the junction contained 5 bases not matched to a gene. The CDR3 contains 14 residues. Germline loops: CDR1 SGHKS, CDR2 YYEKEE (reference sequence). The DNA of the CDR3 is TGTGCCAGCAGCCCGCGGACTAGCTCCGGGGAGCTGTTTTTT. This sequence encodes CASSPRTSSGELFF.

This clonotype has ten or more counts. This chain joins TRBV10-3 and TRBJ2-6; D unclear. With 2 bases removed from V and 0 bases from J, the gap between germline ends came to 17 bases. Per the germline V gene, CDR1 is ENHRY and CDR2 is SYGVKD. The CDR3 loop spans 19 amino acids. CDR3 DNA sequence: TGTGCCATCAGTGAGCCGAATTACATAAATAGCTCTGGGGCCAACGTCCTGACTTTC. The encoded protein is CAISEPNYINSSGANVLTF.

Many counts were recorded for this clonotype. The chain joins TRBV19 to TRBJ2-1; 10 bases line up with TRBD1. The CDR3 totals 15 residues. Germline V gene data show CDR1 as LNHDA and CDR2 as SQIVND (reference sequence). The J segment lost 4 bases and the V segment lost 4 bases, leaving 4 bases of the junction unmatched. This chain's CDR3 is CASSTDRGRYNEQFF. As DNA, the CDR3 is TGTGCCAGTAGTACAGACAGGGGGCGTTACAATGAGCAGTTCTTC.

With respect to this clonotype: One end of the junction fails to match germline, which may point to a read error. The chain uses TRBV7-9 and TRBJ2-7; D possibly corresponds to TRBD1 (7 bases). The CDR3 contains 14 residues. Germline V gene lookup returns CDR1 SEHNR and CDR2 FQNEAQ (reference sequence). CDR3 in amino acids: CASSYQGGSGEQYF. In DNA form, the CDR3 reads TGCGCCAGCAGCTATCAGGGGGGTTCTGGGGAGCAGTACTTC. Using reference TRBV7-9 and TRBJ2-7 for the parts outside the CDR3, the full variable domain is DTGVSQNPRHKITKRGQNVTFRCDPISEHNRLYWYRQTLGQGPEFLTYFQNEAQLEKSRLLSDRFSAERPKGSFSTLEIQRTEQGDSAMYLCASSYQGGSGEQYFGPGTRLTVT.

This clonotype came up many times. The rearrangement joins TRBV5-8 to TRBJ2-7, with 9 nucleotides matching TRBD2. This CDR3 comprises 14 residues. Looked up from germline, CDR1 is SGHTS and CDR2 is YDEGEE. Germline trimming cut 8 bases from V and 0 bases from J; bases unmatched to any gene: 6. This CDR3 is CASVLTSGSYEQYF. In DNA form, the CDR3 reads TGTGCCAGTGTACTGACTAGCGGCTCCTACGAGCAGTACTTC.

The J gene is TRBJ1-1, the V gene TRBV19; D perhaps matches TRBD1 (6 bases). The V gene's germline CDR1 is LNHDA and CDR2 SQIVND (reference sequence). This CDR3 has 14 amino acids. V was shortened by 3 bases and J by 1 base, with 9 bases between the two germline ends. The DNA for the CDR3 is TGTGCCAGTAGTATCCTACAGGGGAACACTGAAGCTTTCTTT. It encodes CASSILQGNTEAFF.

This clonotype was counted ten times or more. The chain uses TRBV6-5 and TRBJ2-3, with unresolved D. The germline CDR1 and CDR2 sequences are MNHEY and SVGAGI. The length of the CDR3 is 14 residues. V was cut by 4 bases and J by 0 bases, with 8 bases left in between. The CDR3 protein is CASSSSGSTDTQYF. The CDR3 bases are TGTGCCAGCAGTTCTAGTGGTAGCACAGATACGCAGTATTTT.

The chain carries TRBV7-9 and TRBJ1-4; 7 bases align to TRBD1. CDR1 is SEHNR, CDR2 FQNEAQ, per germline (reference sequence). The V gene end was trimmed by 5 bases and the J gene end by 8 bases; junction bases not matched to a gene: 11. The CDR3 spans 15 residues. This chain's CDR3 is CASSGTVFLREKLFF. In DNA, the CDR3 is TGTGCCAGCAGCGGGACAGTTTTTCTAAGGGAAAAACTGTTTTTT. Filled out from reference TRBV7-9 and TRBJ1-4, the complete variable domain reads DTGVSQNPRHKITKRGQNVTFRCDPISEHNRLYWYRQTLGQGPEFLTYFQNEAQLEKSRLLSDRFSAERPKGSFSTLEIQRTEQGDSAMYLCASSGTVFLREKLFFGSGTQLSVL.

The table lists this clonotype with a few counts. The genes are TRBV6-5 and TRBJ2-2, with D unresolved. The CDR3 spans 17 residues. Trimming took 5 bases from V and 6 from J, leaving 22 bases between them. The germline gives CDR1 MNHEY, CDR2 SVGAGI. The CDR3, as DNA: TGTGCCAGCAGTCAGGAGCCGGGCGGTGTGGGTTCCGGGGAGCTGTTTTTT. It yields the protein CASSQEPGGVGSGELFF.

In this sample, this clonotype turned up many times. The genes are TRBV6-1 and TRBJ2-7; a weak D match, TRBD1 (6 bases). Germline CDR1 reads MNHNS; CDR2 reads SASEGT. Trimming pared 6 bases from V and 3 bases from J, leaving 9 bases between. The CDR3 sequence is 12 residues long. The CDR3 protein is CASRRDNYEQYF. As DNA, the CDR3 is TGTGCCAGCAGACGGGACAACTACGAGCAGTACTTC.

This clonotype was found many times. The chain couples TRBV7-9 to TRBJ1-5; no clear D gene. Per the germline V gene, CDR1 is SEHNR and CDR2 is FQNEAQ (reference sequence). The length of the CDR3 is 16 residues. The ends were cut back, 1 base at V and 1 base at J, with 11 bases in the middle. The CDR3 bases are TGTGCCAGCAGCTTAGGAAGGATGGGAAGCAATCAGCCCCAGCATTTT. Its protein is CASSLGRMGSNQPQHF.

This clonotype has a count of ten or more. This chain connects TRBV5-1 to TRBJ2-2; 7 bases agree with TRBD1. The length of the CDR3 is 17 residues. The V segment lost 2 bases and the J segment 2 bases; nucleotides outside the gene matches: 9. Germline CDR1 SGHRS, CDR2 YFSETQ. CDR3 residues: CASSLRDSALNTGELFF. The CDR3 nucleotides read TGCGCCAGCAGCTTAAGGGACAGTGCCCTAAACACCGGGGAGCTGTTTTTT.

This clonotype occurred many times. The chain couples TRBV29-1 to TRBJ2-7, with 7 bases matching TRBD1. The length of the CDR3 is 11 residues. CDR1 and CDR2 (germline): SQVTM, ANQGSEA. The V gene end was trimmed by 7 bases and the J gene end by 3 bases; junction bases not matched to a gene: 3. The CDR3 is CSADRDYEQYF. The CDR3 DNA reads as TGCAGCGCCGACAGGGACTACGAGCAGTACTTC.

The chain links TRBV9 to TRBJ1-6, with a weak D call TRBD1 (6 bases). Germline V gene sequence: CDR1 SGDLS, CDR2 YYNGEE. With 5 bases removed from V and 7 bases from J, the gap between germline ends came to 13 bases. The length of the CDR3 is 14 residues. For the CDR3, the DNA is TGTGCCAGCAGTGTTCAGACAGGCAATTCACCCCTCCACTTT. Translating it yields CASSVQTGNSPLHF. The full variable domain, completed using reference TRBV9 and TRBJ1-6, is DSGVTQTPKHLITATGQRVTLRCSPRSGDLSVYWYQQSLDQGLQFLIQYYNGEERAKGNILERFSAQQFPDLHSELNLSSLELGDSALYFCASSVQTGNSPLHFGNGTRLTVT.

This clonotype was seen ten or more times. The rearrangement joins TRBV7-9 to TRBJ1-2, with TRBD1 matching over 9 bases. V lost 0 bases and J lost 2; bases outside the gene matches: 1. The CDR3 is 15 residues long. The germline CDR1 and CDR2 sequences are SEHNR and FQNEAQ (reference sequence). The CDR3, as DNA: TGTGCCAGCAGCTTAGCCGGGACAGGGAACTATGGCTACACCTTC. It translates to CASSLAGTGNYGYTF.

The chain has TRBV6-5 and TRBJ2-7; D gene ambiguous. V dropped 3 bases and J dropped 5 bases, with 5 bases sitting between them. Germline V gives CDR1 MNHEY, CDR2 SVGAGI. The CDR3 totals 11 residues. The CDR3 loop is CASSYGDEQYF. DNA for the CDR3: TGTGCCAGCAGTTATGGGGACGAGCAGTACTTC.

This clonotype was recorded many times. V and J are TRBV6-5 and TRBJ2-3; 13 nucleotides match TRBD2. Germline V gives CDR1 MNHEY, CDR2 SVGAGI. Germline trimming cut 6 bases from V and 6 bases from J; bases unmatched to any gene: 3. The CDR3 covers 14 residues. CDR3 coding DNA: TGTGCCAGCAGCACTAGCGGGGGGGGGGATACGCAGTATTTT. Translation gives CASSTSGGGDTQYF.

The chain is built from TRBV10-2 and TRBJ2-1; D is perhaps TRBD1 or TRBD2 (5 bases each). Germline CDR1 reads WSHSY; CDR2 reads SAAADI. V shed 0 bases and J shed 0 bases, with 12 bases lying between them. This CDR3 has 17 amino acids. CDR3: CASSESTGLSSYNEQFF. The CDR3 nucleotides are TGCGCCAGCAGTGAGTCTACGGGGCTGAGCTCCTACAATGAGCAGTTCTTC.

This clonotype has a count of ten or more. The rearrangement joins TRBV6-5 to TRBJ1-1; D call uncertain. V lost 3 bases and J lost 3, with 5 bases in between. The CDR3 contains 12 residues. Per the germline V gene, CDR1 is MNHEY and CDR2 is SVGAGI. In DNA, the CDR3 is TGTGCCAGCAGTTATCCGGACACTGAAGCTTTCTTT. This gives the protein CASSYPDTEAFF.

This rearrangement joins TRBV6-5 to TRBJ1-4; unclear D gene. Per germline, CDR1 MNHEY and CDR2 SVGAGI. The V end was cut by 0 bases, the J end by 3 bases, with 14 bases between. This CDR3 is built from 17 residues. The CDR3 DNA follows: TGTGCCAGCAGTTACTCCCTTTATTGGGTTGCTAATGAAAAACTGTTTTTT. This sequence encodes CASSYSLYWVANEKLFF.